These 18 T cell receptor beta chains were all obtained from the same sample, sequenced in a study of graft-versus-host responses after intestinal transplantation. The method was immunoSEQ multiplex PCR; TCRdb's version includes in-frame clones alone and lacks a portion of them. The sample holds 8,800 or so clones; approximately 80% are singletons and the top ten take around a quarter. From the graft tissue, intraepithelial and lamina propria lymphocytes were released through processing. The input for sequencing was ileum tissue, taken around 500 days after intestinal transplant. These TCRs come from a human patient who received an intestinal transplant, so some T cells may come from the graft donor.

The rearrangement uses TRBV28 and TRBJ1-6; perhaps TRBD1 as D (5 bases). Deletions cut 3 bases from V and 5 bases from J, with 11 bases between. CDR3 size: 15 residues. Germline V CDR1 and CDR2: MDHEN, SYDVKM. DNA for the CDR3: TGTGCCAGCAGTTTGACGGGGACCAATAATTCACCCCTCCACTTT. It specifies CASSLTGTNNSPLHF.

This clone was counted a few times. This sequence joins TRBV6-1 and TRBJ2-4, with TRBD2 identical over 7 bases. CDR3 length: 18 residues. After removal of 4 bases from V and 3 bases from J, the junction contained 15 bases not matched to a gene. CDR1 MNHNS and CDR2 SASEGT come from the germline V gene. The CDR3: CASSVGTTLFSDKNIQYF. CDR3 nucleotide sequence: TGTGCCAGCAGTGTAGGGACTACCCTTTTCTCGGACAAAAACATTCAGTACTTC.

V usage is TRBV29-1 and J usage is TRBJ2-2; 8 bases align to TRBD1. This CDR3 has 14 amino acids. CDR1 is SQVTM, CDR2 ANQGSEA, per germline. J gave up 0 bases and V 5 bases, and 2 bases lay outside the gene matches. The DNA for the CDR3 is TGCAGCGTTTGGGGACAGGCGAACACCGGGGAGCTGTTTTTT. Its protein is CSVWGQANTGELFF.

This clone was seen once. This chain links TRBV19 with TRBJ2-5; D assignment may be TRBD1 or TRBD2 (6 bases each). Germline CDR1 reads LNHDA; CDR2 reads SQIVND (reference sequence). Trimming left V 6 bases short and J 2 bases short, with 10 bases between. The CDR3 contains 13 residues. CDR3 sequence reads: CASRTGGQETQYF. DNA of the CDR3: TGTGCCAGTAGGACAGGAGGGCAAGAGACCCAGTACTTC.

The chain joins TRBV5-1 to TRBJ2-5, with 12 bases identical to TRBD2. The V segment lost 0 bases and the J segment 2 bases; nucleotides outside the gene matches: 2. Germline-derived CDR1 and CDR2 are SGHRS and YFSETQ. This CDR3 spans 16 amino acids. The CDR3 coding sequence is TGCGCCAGCAGCTTGGGACTAGCGGGGGCTCAAGAGACCCAGTACTTC. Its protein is CASSLGLAGAQETQYF.

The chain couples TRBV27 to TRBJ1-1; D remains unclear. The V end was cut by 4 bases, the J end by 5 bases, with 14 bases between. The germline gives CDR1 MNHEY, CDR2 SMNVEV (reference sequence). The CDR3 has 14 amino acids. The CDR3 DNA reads TGTGCCAGCAGTTCCTCTGGACGGACTACTGAAGCTTTCTTT. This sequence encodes CASSSSGRTTEAFF.

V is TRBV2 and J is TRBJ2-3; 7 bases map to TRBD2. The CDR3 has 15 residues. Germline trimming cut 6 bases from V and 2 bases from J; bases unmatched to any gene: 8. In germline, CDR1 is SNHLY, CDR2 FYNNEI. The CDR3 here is CASRNGDYSTDTQYF. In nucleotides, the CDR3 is TGTGCCAGCAGGAATGGGGACTATTCCACAGATACGCAGTATTTT.

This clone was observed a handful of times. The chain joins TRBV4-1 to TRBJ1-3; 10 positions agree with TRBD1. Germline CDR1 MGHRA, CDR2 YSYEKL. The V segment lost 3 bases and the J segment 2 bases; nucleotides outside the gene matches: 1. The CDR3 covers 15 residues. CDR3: CASSHGQGAGNTIYF. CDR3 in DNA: TGCGCCAGCAGCCACGGACAGGGGGCTGGAAACACCATATATTTT.

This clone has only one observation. For the CDR3, the DNA is TGTGCCAGCAGCCGAGACAGGGTCTCAGGTGTGGGTGAGCAGTTCTTC. Translating it yields CASSRDRVSGVGEQFF. The chain couples TRBV5-5 to TRBJ2-1; 7 positions agree with TRBD1. J was trimmed by 9 bases and V by 4 bases; bases with no gene match: 16. The germline V gene encodes CDR1 SGHKS and CDR2 YYEKEE (reference sequence). The CDR3 is made up of 16 amino acids.

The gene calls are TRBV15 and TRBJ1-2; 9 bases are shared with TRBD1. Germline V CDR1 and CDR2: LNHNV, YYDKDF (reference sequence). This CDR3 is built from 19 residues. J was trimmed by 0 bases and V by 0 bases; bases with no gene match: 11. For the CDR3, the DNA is TGTGCCACCAGCAGAGACCCTGGGACAGGGAAAGGGTCTAACTATGGCTACACCTTC. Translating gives CATSRDPGTGKGSNYGYTF. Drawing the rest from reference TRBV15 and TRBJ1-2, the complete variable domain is DAMVIQNPRYQVTQFGKPVTLSCSQTLNHNVMYWYQQKSSQAPKLLFHYYDKDFNNEADTPDNFQSRRPNTSFCFLDIRSPGLGDTAMYLCATSRDPGTGKGSNYGYTFGSGTRLTVV.

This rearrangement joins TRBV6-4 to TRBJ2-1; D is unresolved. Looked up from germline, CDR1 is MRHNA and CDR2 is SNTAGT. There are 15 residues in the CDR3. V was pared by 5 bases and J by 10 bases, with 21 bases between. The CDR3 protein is CASSMADDGKWEQFF. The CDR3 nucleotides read TGTGCCAGCAGTATGGCGGACGACGGAAAGTGGGAGCAGTTCTTC.

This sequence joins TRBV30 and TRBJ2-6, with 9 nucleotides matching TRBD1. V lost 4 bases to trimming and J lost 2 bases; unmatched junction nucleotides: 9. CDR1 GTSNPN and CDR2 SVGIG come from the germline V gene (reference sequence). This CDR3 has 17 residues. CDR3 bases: TGTGCCTGGATCGGGACAGGGCGTGCCCCTGGGGCCAACGTCCTGACTTTC. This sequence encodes CAWIGTGRAPGANVLTF.

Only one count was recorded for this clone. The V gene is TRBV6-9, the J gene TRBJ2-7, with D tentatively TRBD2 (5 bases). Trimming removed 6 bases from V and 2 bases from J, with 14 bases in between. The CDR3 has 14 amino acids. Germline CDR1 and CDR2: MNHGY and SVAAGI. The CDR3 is CASRLLRDTYEQYF. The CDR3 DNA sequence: TGTGCCAGCAGACTACTCCGGGATACCTACGAGCAGTACTTC.

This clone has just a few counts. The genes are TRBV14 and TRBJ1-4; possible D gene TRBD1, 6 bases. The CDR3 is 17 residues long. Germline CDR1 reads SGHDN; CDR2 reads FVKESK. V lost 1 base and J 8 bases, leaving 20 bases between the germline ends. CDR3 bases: TGTGCCAGCAGCCAAGTTTTTCTTGCCGGGGGCGAAGAAAAACTGTTTTTT. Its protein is CASSQVFLAGGEEKLFF.

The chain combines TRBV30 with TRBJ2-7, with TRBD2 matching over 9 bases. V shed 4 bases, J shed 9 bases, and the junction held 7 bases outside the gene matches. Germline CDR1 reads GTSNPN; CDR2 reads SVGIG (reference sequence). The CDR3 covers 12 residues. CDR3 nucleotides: TGTGCCTGGACACTAGCGGGTCTAGCGCAGTACTTC. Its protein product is CAWTLAGLAQYF. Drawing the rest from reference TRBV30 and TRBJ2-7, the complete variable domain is SQTIHQWPATLVQPVGSPLSLECTVEGTSNPNLYWYRQAAGRGLQLLFYSVGIGQISSEVPQNLSASRPQDRQFILSSKKLLLSDSGFYLCAWTLAGLAQYFGPGTRLTVT.

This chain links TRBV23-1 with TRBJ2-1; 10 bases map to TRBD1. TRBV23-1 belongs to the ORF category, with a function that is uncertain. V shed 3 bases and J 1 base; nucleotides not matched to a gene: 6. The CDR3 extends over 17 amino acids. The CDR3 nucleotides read TGCGCCAGCAGTCAGCAGACAGGGGGCGGGTCCTACAATGAGCAGTTCTTC. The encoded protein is CASSQQTGGGSYNEQFF.

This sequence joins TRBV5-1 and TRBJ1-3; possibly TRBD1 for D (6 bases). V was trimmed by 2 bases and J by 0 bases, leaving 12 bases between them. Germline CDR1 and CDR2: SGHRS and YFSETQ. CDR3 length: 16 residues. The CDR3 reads CASSLAGAFSGNTIYF. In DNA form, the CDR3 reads TGCGCCAGCAGCTTAGCAGGGGCCTTCTCTGGAAACACCATATATTTT.

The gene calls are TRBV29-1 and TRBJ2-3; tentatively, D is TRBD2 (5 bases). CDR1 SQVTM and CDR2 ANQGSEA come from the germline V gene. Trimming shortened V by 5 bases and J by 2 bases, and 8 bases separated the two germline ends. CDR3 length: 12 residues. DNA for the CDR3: TGCAGCGTTTCAGCGGTCACAGATACGCAGTATTTT. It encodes CSVSAVTDTQYF.